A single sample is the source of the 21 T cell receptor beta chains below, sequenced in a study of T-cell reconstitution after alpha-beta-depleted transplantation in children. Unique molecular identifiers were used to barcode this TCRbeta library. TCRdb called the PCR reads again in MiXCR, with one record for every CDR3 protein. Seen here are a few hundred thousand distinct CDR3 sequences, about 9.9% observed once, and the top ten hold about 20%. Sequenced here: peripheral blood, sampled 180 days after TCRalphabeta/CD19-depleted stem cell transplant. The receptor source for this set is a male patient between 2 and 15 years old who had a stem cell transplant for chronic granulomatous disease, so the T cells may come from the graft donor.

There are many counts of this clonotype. CDR3 nucleotides: TGTGCCAGCAGTTACAGAAAAAGGCCGGGCGGCAATCAGCCCCAGCATTTT. Protein: CASSYRKRPGGNQPQHF. The J gene is TRBJ1-5, the V gene TRBV12-3 or TRBV12-4; unclear D gene. Trimming cost V 4 bases and J 2 bases, with 18 bases left between them. The CDR3 contains 17 residues.

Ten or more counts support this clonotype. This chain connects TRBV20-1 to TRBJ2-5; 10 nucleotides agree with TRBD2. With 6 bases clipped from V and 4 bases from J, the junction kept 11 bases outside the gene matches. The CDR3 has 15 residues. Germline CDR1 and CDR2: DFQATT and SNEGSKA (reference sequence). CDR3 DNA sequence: TGCAGTGCCTCCAGCGGGGGGGCTTTGACAGAGACCCAGTACTTC. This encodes CSASSGGALTETQYF.

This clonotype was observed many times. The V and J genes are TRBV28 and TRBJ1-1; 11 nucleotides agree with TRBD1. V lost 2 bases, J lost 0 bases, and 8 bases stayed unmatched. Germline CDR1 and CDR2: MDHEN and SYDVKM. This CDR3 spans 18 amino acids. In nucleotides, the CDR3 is TGTGCCAGCAGTTTACCCACCGGACAGGGGGCAATGAACACTGAAGCTTTCTTT. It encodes CASSLPTGQGAMNTEAFF.

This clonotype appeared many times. DNA of the CDR3: TGTGCCAGCAGCCGACAGGGGAATAATGAAAAACTGTTTTTT. It yields the protein CASSRQGNNEKLFF. V is TRBV7-9 and J is TRBJ1-4; 8 nucleotides agree with TRBD1. This CDR3 is 14 amino acids long. Germline CDR1 and CDR2: SEHNR and FQNEAQ (reference sequence). Trimming cost V 5 bases and J 4 bases; bases outside gene matches: 3.

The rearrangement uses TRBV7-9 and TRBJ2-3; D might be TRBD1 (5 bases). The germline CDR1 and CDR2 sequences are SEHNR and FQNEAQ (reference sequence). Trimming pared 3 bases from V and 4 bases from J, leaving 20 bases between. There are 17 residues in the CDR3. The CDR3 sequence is CASSFSSGLQVSDTQYF. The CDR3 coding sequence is TGTGCCAGCAGCTTTTCCTCCGGATTACAGGTTTCAGATACGCAGTATTTT.

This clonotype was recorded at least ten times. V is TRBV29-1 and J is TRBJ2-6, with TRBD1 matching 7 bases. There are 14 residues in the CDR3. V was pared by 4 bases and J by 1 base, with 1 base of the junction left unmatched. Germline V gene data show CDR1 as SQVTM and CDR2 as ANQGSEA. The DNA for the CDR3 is TGCAGCGTTGGGGGACAGTCTGGGGCCAACGTCCTGACTTTC. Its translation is CSVGGQSGANVLTF.

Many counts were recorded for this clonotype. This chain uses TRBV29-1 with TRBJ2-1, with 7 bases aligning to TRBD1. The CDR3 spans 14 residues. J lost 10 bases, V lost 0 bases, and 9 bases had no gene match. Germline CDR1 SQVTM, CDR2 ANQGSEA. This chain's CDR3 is CSVEEIQGIGEQFF. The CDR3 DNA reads TGCAGCGTTGAAGAGATACAGGGGATAGGCGAGCAGTTCTTC.

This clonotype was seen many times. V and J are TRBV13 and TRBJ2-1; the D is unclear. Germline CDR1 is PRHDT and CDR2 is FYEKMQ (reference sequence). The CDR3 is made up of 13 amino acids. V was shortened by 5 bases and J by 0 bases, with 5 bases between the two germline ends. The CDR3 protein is CASSPNSYNEQFF. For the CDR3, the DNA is TGTGCCAGCAGCCCCAACTCCTACAATGAGCAGTTCTTC.

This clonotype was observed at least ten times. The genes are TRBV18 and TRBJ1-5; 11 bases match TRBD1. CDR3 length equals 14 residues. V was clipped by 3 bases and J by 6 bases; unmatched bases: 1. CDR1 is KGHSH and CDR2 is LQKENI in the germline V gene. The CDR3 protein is CASSPGTGGQPQHF. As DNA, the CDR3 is TGTGCCAGCTCACCCGGGACAGGGGGTCAGCCCCAGCATTTT.

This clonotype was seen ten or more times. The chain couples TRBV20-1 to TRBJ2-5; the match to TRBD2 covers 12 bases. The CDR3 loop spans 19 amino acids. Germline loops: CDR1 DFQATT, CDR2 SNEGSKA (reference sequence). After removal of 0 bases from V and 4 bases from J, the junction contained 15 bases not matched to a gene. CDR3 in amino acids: CSARERTSGEWAVLETQYF. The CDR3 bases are TGCAGTGCTAGAGAGCGGACTAGCGGGGAGTGGGCCGTTCTAGAGACCCAGTACTTC.

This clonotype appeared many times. This CDR3 reads CASSLAIGWKETQYF. DNA of the CDR3: TGTGCCAGCAGCTTAGCGATAGGGTGGAAAGAGACCCAGTACTTC. The V and J genes are TRBV7-2 and TRBJ2-5; D gene unclear. There are 15 residues in the CDR3. Germline lookup yields CDR1 SGHTA and CDR2 FQGNSA. The V gene lost 0 bases and the J gene lost 3 bases, with 11 bases spanning the gap.

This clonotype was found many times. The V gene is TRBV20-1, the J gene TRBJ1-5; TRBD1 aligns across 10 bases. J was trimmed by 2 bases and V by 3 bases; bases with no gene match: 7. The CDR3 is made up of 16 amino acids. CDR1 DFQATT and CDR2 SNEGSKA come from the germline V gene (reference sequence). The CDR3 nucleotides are TGCAGTGCTAGGGGACAGGGGACTCTCGGCAATCAGCCCCAGCATTTT. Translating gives CSARGQGTLGNQPQHF.

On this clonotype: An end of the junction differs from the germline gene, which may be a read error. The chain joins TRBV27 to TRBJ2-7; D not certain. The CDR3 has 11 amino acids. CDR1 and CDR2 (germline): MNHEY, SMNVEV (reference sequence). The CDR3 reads CTSPTLYEQYF. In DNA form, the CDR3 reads TGTACCAGCCCCACTCTGTACGAGCAGTACTTC.

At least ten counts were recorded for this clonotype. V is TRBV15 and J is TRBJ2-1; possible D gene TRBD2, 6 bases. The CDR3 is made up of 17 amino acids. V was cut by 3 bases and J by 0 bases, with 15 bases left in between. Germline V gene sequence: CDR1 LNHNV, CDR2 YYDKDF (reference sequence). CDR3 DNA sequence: TGTGCCACCAGCAGTGGGTTAGCGGAAAGCTCCTACAATGAGCAGTTCTTC. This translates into CATSSGLAESSYNEQFF.

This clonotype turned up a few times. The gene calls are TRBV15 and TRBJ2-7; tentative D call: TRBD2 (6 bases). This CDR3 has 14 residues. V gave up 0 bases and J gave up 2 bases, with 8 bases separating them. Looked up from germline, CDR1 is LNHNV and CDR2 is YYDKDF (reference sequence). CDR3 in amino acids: CATSRDRGAYEQYF. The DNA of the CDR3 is TGTGCCACCAGCAGAGATCGCGGGGCCTACGAGCAGTACTTC.

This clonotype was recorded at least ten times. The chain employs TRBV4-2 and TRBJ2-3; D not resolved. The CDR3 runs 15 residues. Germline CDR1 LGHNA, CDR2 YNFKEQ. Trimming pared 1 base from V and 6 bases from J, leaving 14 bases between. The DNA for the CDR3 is TGTGCCAGCAGCCAAGGGATTTCGGGTACCGATACGCAGTATTTT. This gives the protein CASSQGISGTDTQYF.

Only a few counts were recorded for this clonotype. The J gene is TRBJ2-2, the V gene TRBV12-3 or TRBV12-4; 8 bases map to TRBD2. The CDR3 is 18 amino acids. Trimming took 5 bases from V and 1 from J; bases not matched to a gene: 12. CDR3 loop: CASSGDKAGVRNTGELFF. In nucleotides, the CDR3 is TGTGCCAGCAGTGGGGACAAAGCGGGAGTAAGGAACACCGGGGAGCTGTTTTTT.

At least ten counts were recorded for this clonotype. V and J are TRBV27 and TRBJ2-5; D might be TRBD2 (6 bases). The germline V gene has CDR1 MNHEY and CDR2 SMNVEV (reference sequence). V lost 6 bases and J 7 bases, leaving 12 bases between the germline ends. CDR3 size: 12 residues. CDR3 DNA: TGTGCCAGCAGCAAGGGACTCCCGACCCAGTACTTC. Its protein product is CASSKGLPTQYF.

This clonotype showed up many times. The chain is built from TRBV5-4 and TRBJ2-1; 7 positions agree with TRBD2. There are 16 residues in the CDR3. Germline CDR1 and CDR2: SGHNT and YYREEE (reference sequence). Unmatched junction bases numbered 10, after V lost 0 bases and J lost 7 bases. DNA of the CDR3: TGTGCCAGCAGCTTGGTCCCTAGCGGCCTAGGAAATGAGCAGTTCTTC. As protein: CASSLVPSGLGNEQFF.

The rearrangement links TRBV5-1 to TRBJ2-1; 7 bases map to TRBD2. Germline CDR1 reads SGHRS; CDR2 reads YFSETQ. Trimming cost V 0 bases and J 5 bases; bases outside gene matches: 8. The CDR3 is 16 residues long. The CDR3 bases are TGCGCCAGCAGCTTGGCCAAAACTAGCGATGACAATGAGCAGTTCTTC. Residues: CASSLAKTSDDNEQFF.

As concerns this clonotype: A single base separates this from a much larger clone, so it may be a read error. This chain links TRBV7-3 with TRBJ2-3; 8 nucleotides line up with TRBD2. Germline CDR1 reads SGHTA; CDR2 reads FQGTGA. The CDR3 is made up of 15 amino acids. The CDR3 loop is CDSSFSSGVTDTQYF. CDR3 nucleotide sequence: TGTGACAGCAGCTTTAGTAGCGGGGTTACAGATACGCAGTATTTT.